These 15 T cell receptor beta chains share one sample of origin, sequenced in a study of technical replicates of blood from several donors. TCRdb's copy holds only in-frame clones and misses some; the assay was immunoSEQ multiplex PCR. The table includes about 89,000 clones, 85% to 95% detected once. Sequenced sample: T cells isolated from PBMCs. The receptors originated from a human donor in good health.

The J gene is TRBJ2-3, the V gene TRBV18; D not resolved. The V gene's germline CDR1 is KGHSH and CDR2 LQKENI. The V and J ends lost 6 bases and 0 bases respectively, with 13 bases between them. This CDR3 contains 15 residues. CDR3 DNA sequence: TGTGCCAGCTCGCCCGTTCTCACTAGCACAGATACGCAGTATTTT. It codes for CASSPVLTSTDTQYF.

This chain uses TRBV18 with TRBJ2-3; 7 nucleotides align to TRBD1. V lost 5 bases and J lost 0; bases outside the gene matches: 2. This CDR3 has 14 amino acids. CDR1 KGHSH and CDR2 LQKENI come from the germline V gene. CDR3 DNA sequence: TGTGCCAGCTCATGGGACAGTAGCACAGATACGCAGTATTTT. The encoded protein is CASSWDSSTDTQYF.

Written as DNA, the CDR3 is TGTGCCAGCAGCTACCGTAGACAGGGGGCTGGGGCCAACGTCCTGACTTTC. This codes for CASSYRRQGAGANVLTF. The chain has TRBV5-4 and TRBJ2-6; 9 bases map to TRBD1. Germline V gene sequence: CDR1 SGHNT, CDR2 YYREEE (reference sequence). The V and J ends lost 3 bases and 2 bases, in that order; junction bases with no gene match: 6. The CDR3 is 17 amino acids.

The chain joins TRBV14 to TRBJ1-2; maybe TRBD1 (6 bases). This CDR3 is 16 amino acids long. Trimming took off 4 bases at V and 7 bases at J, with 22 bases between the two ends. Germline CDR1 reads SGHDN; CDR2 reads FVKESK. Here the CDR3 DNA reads TGTGCCAGCAGCCCTTATCTCTCGGGAGGAGGGGGTGGCTACACCTTC. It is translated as CASSPYLSGGGGGYTF.

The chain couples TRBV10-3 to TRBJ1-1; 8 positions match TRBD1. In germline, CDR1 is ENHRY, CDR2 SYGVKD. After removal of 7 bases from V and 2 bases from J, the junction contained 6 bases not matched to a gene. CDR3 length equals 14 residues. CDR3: CAIKRGTGNTEAFF. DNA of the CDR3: TGTGCCATCAAGAGAGGGACAGGTAACACTGAAGCTTTCTTT.

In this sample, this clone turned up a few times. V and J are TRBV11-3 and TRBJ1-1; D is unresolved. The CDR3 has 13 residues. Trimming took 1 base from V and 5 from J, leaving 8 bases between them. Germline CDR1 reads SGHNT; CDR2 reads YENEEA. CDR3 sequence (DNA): TGTGCCAGCAGCTTAGTCTCCCGGACTGAAGCTTTCTTT. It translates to CASSLVSRTEAFF.

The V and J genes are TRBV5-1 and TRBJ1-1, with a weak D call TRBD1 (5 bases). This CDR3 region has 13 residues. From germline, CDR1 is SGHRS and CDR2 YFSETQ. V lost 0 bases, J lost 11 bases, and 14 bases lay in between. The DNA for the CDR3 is TGCGCCAGCAGCTTGGACGACAGCCTTACCGCTTTCTTT. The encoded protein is CASSLDDSLTAFF.

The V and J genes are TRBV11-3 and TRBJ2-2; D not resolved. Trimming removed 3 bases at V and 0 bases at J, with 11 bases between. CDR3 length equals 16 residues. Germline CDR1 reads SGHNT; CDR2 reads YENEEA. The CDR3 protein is CASSFYSPANTGELFF. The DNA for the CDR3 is TGTGCCAGCAGCTTTTATTCCCCGGCGAACACCGGGGAGCTGTTTTTT.

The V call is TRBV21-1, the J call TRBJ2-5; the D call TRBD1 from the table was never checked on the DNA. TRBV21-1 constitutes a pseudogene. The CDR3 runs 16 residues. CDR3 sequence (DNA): TGTGCCAGCAGTCGGATTGGGACAGGGAACCAAGGGACCCAGTACTTC. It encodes CASSRIGTGNQGTQYF.

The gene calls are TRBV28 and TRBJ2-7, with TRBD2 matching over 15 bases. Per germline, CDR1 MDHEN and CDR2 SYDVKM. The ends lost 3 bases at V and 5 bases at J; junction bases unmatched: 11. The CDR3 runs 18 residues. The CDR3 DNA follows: TGTGCCAGCAGTTTCGGGACTAGCGGGAGGTTCTTCCTCCACGAGCAGTACTTC. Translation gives CASSFGTSGRFFLHEQYF.

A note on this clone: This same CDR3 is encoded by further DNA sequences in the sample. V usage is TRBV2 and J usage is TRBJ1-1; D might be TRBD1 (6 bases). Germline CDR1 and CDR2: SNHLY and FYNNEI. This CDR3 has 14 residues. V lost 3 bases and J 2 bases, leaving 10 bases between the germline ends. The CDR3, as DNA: TGTGCCAGCAGTGACCAGGGGTTAAACACTGAAGCTTTCTTT. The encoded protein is CASSDQGLNTEAFF.

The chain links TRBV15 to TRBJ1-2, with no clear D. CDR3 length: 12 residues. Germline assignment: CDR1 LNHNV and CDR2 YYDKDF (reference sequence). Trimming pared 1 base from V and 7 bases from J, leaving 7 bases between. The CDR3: CATSRGSSGYTF. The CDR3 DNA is TGTGCCACCAGCAGAGGTTCGAGTGGCTACACCTTC.

The CDR3 DNA sequence: TGTGCCAGTACCCCATGGAGACAGGGGGCCTACAATGAGCAGTTCTTC. As protein: CASTPWRQGAYNEQFF. This chain joins TRBV19 and TRBJ2-1, with 9 nucleotides matching TRBD1. CDR3 size: 16 residues. The V gene's germline CDR1 is LNHDA and CDR2 SQIVND (reference sequence). Trimming took 7 bases from V and 2 from J; bases not matched to a gene: 9.

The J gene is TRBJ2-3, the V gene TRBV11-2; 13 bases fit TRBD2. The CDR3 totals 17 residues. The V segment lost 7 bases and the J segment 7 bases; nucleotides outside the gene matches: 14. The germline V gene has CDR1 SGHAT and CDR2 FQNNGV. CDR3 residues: CASTGLAGALEVNTQYF. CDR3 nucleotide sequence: TGTGCCAGCACCGGACTAGCGGGAGCCCTCGAAGTGAATACGCAGTATTTT.

DNA of the CDR3: TGTGCCAGCTCACGGGGTCAACAGGTCTCAACCTACGAGCAGTACTTC. It codes for CASSRGQQVSTYEQYF. This chain uses TRBV18 with TRBJ2-7; maybe TRBD1 (5 bases). Trimming took off 4 bases at V and 2 bases at J, with 18 bases between the two ends. There are 16 residues in the CDR3. Germline assignment: CDR1 KGHSH and CDR2 LQKENI.